Below, one T cell receptor beta chain is given with its context. The antigen this receptor binds is unknown. Base quality data are lacking; no much larger clone is found one base away. One collaborating source in Seattle enrolled patients while the patients were actively infected and followed the patients over time throughout the course of disease. Whole blood was collected in K2EDTA tubes by collaborating institutions according to the institutions' own protocols. For TCRbeta analysis, collaborators shipped samples as frozen whole blood, isolated PBMCs, or DNA extracted from either of those sample types. The entry originates in a study of blood T cell repertoires in COVID-19 (dated by TCRdb to about 2020). A note on the overall study: The collaborator samples originated in the United States, Italy and Spain and spanned the acute and convalescent phases of COVID-19. Subjects who had been exposed to COVID-19, were actively infected with it, or had recovered from it provided the deeply sampled blood TCRbeta repertoires that made up the dataset. Nearly every sample came with metadata listing a de-identified subject ID, COVID-19 status, age in years and sex. Where available, HLA class I and class II types were obtained from metadata supplied by the sample provider rather than from assay-based typing. A freely available public database, intended as a resource for researchers studying the immune response to SARS-CoV-2, is where the repertoires were released. The samples were drawn from two sources: the first 160 participants of the ongoing ImmuneRACE study, and about 1,300 subjects contributed by 6 global collaborators. The prospective study material was composed of cDNA or gDNA derived from T cells, B-cell-depleted T cells, or PBMCs. Overall study outcomes, separate from this receptor: Clinical and demographic metadata were provided uncurated, with the amount varying by source and participant.

The CDR3 runs 12 residues from the cysteine to the phenylalanine. CDR3 DNA is the only sequence kept; it has 36 bases, read in frame from the first base. The germline V gene (reference sequence) supplies CDR1 GTSNPN and CDR2 SVGIG. V was cut back by 4 bases and J by 2 bases, leaving a gap of 8 bases between them. TCRbeta CDR3 regions were amplified from genomic DNA by means of the immunoSEQ Assay, a bias-controlled multiplex PCR. The original methods were these. Within the assay, amplification of reference gene primers was used to estimate how many nucleated cells each sample contained. Sequence reads were collapsed and filtered to measure the absolute abundance of every unique TCRbeta CDR3 rearrangement. Productive Simpson clonality was computed per sample as the square root of Simpson's diversity index over productive rearrangements. TCRdb obtained this table from immuneACCESS and retained in-frame rearrangements with V and J assigned. These tables miss some clones; where compared with another copy, unresolved V genes account for less than half of the shortfall, and the remainder is unexplained. Clone size and V and J calls were adopted from that table, with D and trimming inferred from the DNA. Across this sample there are 200,000 to 300,000 clones, with around 87% seen only once. Around 5% of the sample rests with the top ten.

The TCR was taken from a woman aged 55-69 years with COVID-19, enrolled during active disease. The sequencing input was peripheral blood. Rearrangement joined TRBV30 to TRBJ2-5, with an unclear D gene assignment. CDR3 loop: CAWNGGQETQYF. The DNA sequence is TGTGCCTGGAACGGCGGACAAGAGACCCAGTACTTC.